A selection of T cell receptor beta chains follows, all from one sample in a study of T cell repertoires in cytomegalovirus infection. TCRdb ran MiXCR on the reads and lists one entry per CDR3 protein. Counted here are 680,000 or so distinct CDR3 sequences, 35% to 45% occurring once; the ten biggest clones make up around 2.8%. Sequencing input: PBMCs. The receptors come from a human donor in good health (CMV status not recorded). Some clones in this sample may be carry-over from other donors' samples. Both conserved end residues are part of each CDR3. D genes are given only for firm matches. Not every row has a clone size; where given, it reads once, few, many or a size class.

TRBJ2-1,once,TRBV4-1,TRBD2,17,TGTGCCAGCAGCCAAGGGCTGGCGGGGGATTCCTACAATGAGCAGTTCTTC,CASSQGLAGDSYNEQFF
TRBJ2-5,.,TRBV7-6,.,15,TGTGCCAGCAGCCGGGACTGGACTTTCCAAGAGACCCAGTACTTC,CASSRDWTFQETQYF
TRBJ2-5,.,TRBV5-1,TRBD1,13,TGCGCCAGCAGTCCGGGACAGGGTCCGACCCAGTACTTC,CASSPGQGPTQYF
TRBJ1-5,once,TRBV7-2,.,15,TGTGCCAGCAGCTTAGAGGGTTATAGCAATCAGCCCCAGCATTGG,CASSLEGYSNQPQHW
TRBJ2-3,.,TRBV19,TRBD2,17,TGTGCCAGTAGTCTCTGGCCGACTAGCGGGACGACAGATACGCAGTATTTT,CASSLWPTSGTTDTQYF
TRBJ2-1,few,TRBV12-5,.,13,TGTGCTAGTGGTTTGGGGGGGAACAATGAGCAGTTCTTC,CASGLGGNNEQFF
TRBJ1-1,many,TRBV27,TRBD1,15,TGTGCCAGCAGTTTATCCGGGACAGGCAACACTGAAGCTTTCTTT,CASSLSGTGNTEAFF
TRBJ1-1,.,TRBV20-1,TRBD1,16,TGCAGTGCTAGAGATCGCGGCAGGGGGCCGAACACTGAAGCTTTCTTT,CSARDRGRGPNTEAFF
TRBJ1-1,few,TRBV5-6,TRBD1,13,TGTGCCAGCAGGCCGACAGGGGACACTGAAGCTTTCTTT,CASRPTGDTEAFF
TRBJ2-3,.,TRBV20-1,TRBD2,15,TGCAGTGCTACCCGAAGTAGCGGGAGGACAGATACGCAGTATTTT,CSATRSSGRTDTQYF
TRBJ2-7,few,TRBV12-3/TRBV12-4,TRBD1,15,TGTGCCAGCAGTTCCCGGGGGACAGGGACCTACGAGCAGTACTTC,CASSSRGTGTYEQYF
TRBJ2-3,.,TRBV29-1,TRBD2,13,TGCAGCGTTAGCGGGAAACCCACAGATACGCAGTATTTT,CSVSGKPTDTQYF
TRBJ2-1,many,TRBV7-2,TRBD2,14,TGTGCCAGCAGCTTACCGACTAGCGGGGCCGAGCAGTTCTTC,CASSLPTSGAEQFF
TRBJ1-2,few,TRBV12-3/TRBV12-4,TRBD1,16,TGTGCCAGCAGTCCCCGTTTAGGGGGCATGGGCTATGGCTACACCTTC,CASSPRLGGMGYGYTF
TRBJ1-3,few,TRBV15,TRBD1,16,TGTGCCACCAGCACCGGGACAGGGGCGGCTGGAAACACCATATATTTT,CATSTGTGAAGNTIYF
TRBJ2-2,few,TRBV5-5,.,16,TGTGCCAGCAGTCCGAGACATACCCGGGGAACCGGGGAGCTGTTTTTT,CASSPRHTRGTGELFF
TRBJ1-2,.,TRBV11-2,TRBD1,13,TGTGCCAGCAGCTTACAATACAGGGGCGGCTACACCTTC,CASSLQYRGGYTF
TRBJ1-1,few,TRBV19,.,14,TGTGCCACCCCAAACTGGGTAGTGGACACTGAAGCTTTCTTT,CATPNWVVDTEAFF
TRBJ1-1,.,TRBV6-5,TRBD1,15,TGTGCCCGTAGGGGACAGGGGGTGAGAAACACTGAAGCTTTCTTT,CARRGQGVRNTEAFF
TRBJ1-2,few,TRBV28,.,15,TGTGCCAGCACCCTTCAGACAGTTATTAACTATGGCTACACCTTC,CASTLQTVINYGYTF
TRBJ2-7,few,TRBV7-3,TRBD1,15,TGTGCCAGCAGCTTAAACGACAGGGGGACCCACGAGCAGTACTTC,CASSLNDRGTHEQYF
TRBJ1-4,.,TRBV28,.,14,TGTGCCAGCAGTTTCGCCCGGCAAGGGGAAAAACTGTTTTTT,CASSFARQGEKLFF
TRBJ2-1,.,TRBV4-2,TRBD2,16,TGTGCCAGCAGCCAGGTTAGCGGGAGCTCCTACAATGAGCAGTTCTTC,CASSQVSGSSYNEQFF
TRBJ2-5,.,TRBV6-5,.,15,TGTGCCAGCAGCCCCTGGACGGAAGGAGGAGAGACCCAGTACTTC,CASSPWTEGGETQYF
TRBJ2-1,once,TRBV6-6,TRBD2,15,TGTGCCAGCATCCGAGCGGGAGGGTCCTACAATGAGCAGTTCTTC,CASIRAGGSYNEQFF
TRBJ1-1,once,TRBV19,TRBD1,18,TGTGCCAGTAGTATAAAAGGGGACAGTGGCACGCGGGGCACTGAAGCTTTCTTT,CASSIKGDSGTRGTEAFF
TRBJ2-3,.,TRBV6-1,TRBD2,16,TGTGCCAGCAGTCCAAGACTAGCGGAGTACACAGATACGCAGTATTTT,CASSPRLAEYTDTQYF
TRBJ2-5,.,TRBV7-7,TRBD1,14,TGTGCTAGCAGCCTCGGGACAGAAAGAGAGACCCAGTACTTC,CASSLGTERETQYF
TRBJ2-7,once,TRBV5-6,.,15,TGTGCCAGCAGCGGGGGACCTGATGTTGTGTACGAGCAGTACTTC,CASSGGPDVVYEQYF
TRBJ2-2,many,TRBV27,TRBD1,15,TGTGCCAGCAGCATCCTCGCAGGGGGCACCGGGGAGCTGTTTTTT,CASSILAGGTGELFF
TRBJ2-1,few,TRBV7-9,TRBD1,19,TGTGCCAGCAGCTGGGGACAGGGTGTAATAATAGGGAAAGGGAATGAGCAGTTCTTC,CASSWGQGVIIGKGNEQFF
TRBJ2-1,once,TRBV7-2,TRBD2,15,TGTGCCAGCAGCTTAGTTCGGGGGGTGTATTATGAGCAGTTCTTC,CASSLVRGVYYEQFF
TRBJ1-6,.,TRBV18,TRBD1,16,TGTGCCAGCTCACCTAGACCGGGACAGTATAATTCACCCCTCCACTTT,CASSPRPGQYNSPLHF
TRBJ2-7,once,TRBV19,TRBD2,15,TGTGCCAGTACCACCCTAGCGGGAGGGTTAGACGAGCAGTACTTC,CASTTLAGGLDEQYF
TRBJ2-5,.,TRBV5-4,.,14,TGTGCCAGCAGCTGGGGGGCCCTCCAAGAGACCCAGTACTTC,CASSWGALQETQYF
TRBJ2-5,.,TRBV7-2,.,15,TGTGCCAGCGAGATGGGGGTGGGGGTTCAAGAGACCCAGTACTTC,CASEMGVGVQETQYF
TRBJ1-6,few,TRBV7-6,TRBD1,15,TGTGCCAGCAGCTTAGTTCAGGGGGCTAAATCACCCCTCCACTTT,CASSLVQGAKSPLHF
TRBJ2-1,.,TRBV19,.,13,TGTGCCAGTAGTACACAGGGACACAATGAGCAGTTCTTC,CASSTQGHNEQFF
TRBJ2-7,few,TRBV7-9,TRBD1,17,TGTGCCAGCAGCCCCGACAGGGGCCCGACTCTTCTCTACGAGCAGTACTTC,CASSPDRGPTLLYEQYF
TRBJ1-2,once,TRBV15,TRBD1,16,TGTGCCACCAGCAGAGATCGGGGAGGGGGCTCTGATGGCTACACCTTC,CATSRDRGGGSDGYTF